This TCR beta chain came from a study of cytomegalovirus exposure and HLA in healthy donors. Study-wide results and limits: HLA allele associations emerged for 16,951 TCR beta sequences in a later analysis, at 0.05 false discovery rate.

Germline CDR1 is GTSNPN and CDR2 is SVGIG (reference sequence). This CDR3 spans 12 amino acids. Losses at the gene ends were 2 bases for V and 7 bases for J; bases not matched to a gene: 3. The primer mix had 60 Vbeta and 13 Jbeta primers. In the authors' methods: Roughly 11 million shared chains were among approximately 80 million unique TCR beta chains counted in a later analysis. The repertoire was sequenced with immunoSEQ multiplex PCR; TCRdb's copy has only in-frame clones and lacks some. The DNA was the basis for D and trimming; V, J and clone size are from that table. The repertoire holds roughly 130,000 clones, with around 69% as singletons. Note on this clone: The antigen is undetermined.

Sequenced material: PBMCs. The chain is built from TRBV30 and TRBJ2-3; 7 nucleotides match TRBD1. The receptor comes from a human donor in good health. CDR3: CAWSPTGYTQYF. The CDR3 DNA reads TGTGCCTGGAGTCCGACAGGGTATACGCAGTATTTT.